This TCR beta chain was documented in a study of CD8 T cells in ankylosing spondylitis. MiXCR, applied by TCRdb to the 5' RACE reads, yields one record per CDR3 protein. The data show around 130,000 distinct CDR3 sequences, with approximately 6.8% seen just once and 9.5% to 15% held by the top ten. This clonotype has ten or more counts. Per germline, CDR1 MNHEY and CDR2 SVGEGT. This CDR3 is 14 amino acids long. V was clipped by 7 bases and J by 6 bases, with 18 bases between them. The sequenced sample was blood, either unsorted or a sorted T cell fraction (not recorded which). The chain employs TRBV6-2 or TRBV6-3 and TRBJ1-2, with D possibly TRBD1 on 5 matching bases. The source of this sequence is a male donor with ankylosing spondylitis or in good health (not recorded which). DNA of the CDR3: TGTGCCAGCACCCTTCCAGGGAGGGTCCATGGCTACACCTTC. Translated: CASTLPGRVHGYTF.